This TCR beta chain appears in the sequencing data of a study of T cell repertoires in cytomegalovirus infection. In the study overall: The public TCR beta signatures pointed to both CMV infection and matching HLA type. Notes on the study in general: The ex vivo response was dominated by HLA-C-restricted CMV-specific TCR beta clonotypes.

Comments on this clonotype: The antigen is undetermined.

Germline V gives CDR1 SGHVS, CDR2 FNYEAQ. CDR3 size: 13 residues. The V gene lost 5 bases and the J gene lost 5 bases, with 10 bases spanning the gap. TCRdb reprocessed the reads via MiXCR and lists one record per CDR3 protein. Of 150,000 to 200,000 distinct CDR3 sequences listed, approximately 21% were seen once; the top ten hold about 25%. This sequence was found in a human donor in good health (CMV status not recorded). Some clones in this sample may be carry-over from other donors' samples. The chain is built from TRBV7-6 and TRBJ2-1, with TRBD2 as a possible D gene (6 bases). This material consisted of CD8+ T cells from cultured PBMCs, taken from culture after CMV antigen stimulation. CDR3 loop: CASSGGRNNEQFF. CDR3 sequence (DNA): TGTGCCAGCAGCGGGGGGAGGAACAATGAGCAGTTCTTC. Together with reference TRBV7-6 and TRBJ2-1, the CDR3 gives the full variable domain: GAGVSQSPRYKVTKRGQDVALRCDPISGHVSLYWYRQALGQGPEFLTYFNYEAQQDKSGLPNDRFSAERPEGSISTLTIQRTEQRDSAMYRCASSGGRNNEQFFGPGTRLTVL.